These 20 T cell receptor beta chains were all obtained from the same sample, sequenced in a study of radiotherapy plus CTLA-4 blockade in lung cancer. Sequencing used immunoSEQ multiplex PCR; TCRdb keeps in-frame clones, though not all of them. The sample consists of 90,000 or so clones, more than 75% of them appearing once. The sample in question was peripheral blood, obtained from a patient treated with radiotherapy plus ipilimumab. The receptors were sampled from a human donor with non-small cell lung cancer who had a partial response to radiotherapy plus ipilimumab.

The genes are TRBV5-1 and TRBJ2-3, with 9 positions matching TRBD2. The junction had 10 bases not matched to a gene; V was cut back by 0 bases and J by 5 bases. From germline, CDR1 is SGHRS and CDR2 YFSETQ. The CDR3 has 17 residues. The CDR3 bases are TGCGCCAGCAGCTTGGGGGATAGCGGGAGAAAGGGAGATACGCAGTATTTT. It encodes CASSLGDSGRKGDTQYF.

The rearrangement joins TRBV28 to TRBJ1-2, with 10 bases fitting TRBD1. CDR1 and CDR2 from the germline V gene are MDHEN and SYDVKM. CDR3 length: 18 residues. J was trimmed by 6 bases and V by 6 bases; bases with no gene match: 19. The CDR3 protein is CASSHMTARTGGLNGYTF. The CDR3, as DNA: TGTGCCAGCAGCCACATGACCGCGCGGACAGGGGGACTGAATGGCTACACCTTC.

The J gene is TRBJ2-1, the V gene TRBV6-4; 13 bases match TRBD2. Germline V lookup: CDR1 MRHNA, CDR2 SNTAGT. Trimming removed 5 bases from V and 8 bases from J; junction bases left unmatched: 6. The CDR3 runs 15 residues. CDR3 loop: CASSTGLAGAHEQFF. DNA for the CDR3: TGTGCCAGCAGTACCGGACTAGCGGGAGCCCATGAGCAGTTCTTC.

The rearrangement joins TRBV10-3 to TRBJ1-5; possibly TRBD1 for D (5 bases). Germline loops: CDR1 ENHRY, CDR2 SYGVKD. V was trimmed by 2 bases and J by 7 bases, leaving 9 bases between them. This CDR3 is built from 13 residues. The CDR3 spells CAISEAGQQPQHF. DNA for the CDR3: TGTGCCATCAGTGAGGCAGGGCAACAGCCCCAGCATTTT.

J is TRBJ2-7 and V is TRBV5-3; 10 nucleotides line up with TRBD1. Being an ORF, TRBV5-3 has a function that is uncertain. The CDR3 consists of 16 residues. Unmatched junction bases numbered 6, after V lost 2 bases and J lost 1 base. The CDR3: CARSLSWDRGSYEQYV. The CDR3 DNA is TGTGCCAGAAGCTTATCCTGGGACAGGGGTTCCTACGAGCAGTACGTC.

The chain is built from TRBV4-3 and TRBJ2-1; 10 bases align to TRBD2. The CDR3 extends over 17 amino acids. Germline CDR1 LGHNA, CDR2 YSLEER. Trimming removed 3 bases from V and 4 bases from J; junction bases left unmatched: 9. The CDR3 DNA is TGCGCCAGCAGCCACGATCCCCCTAGCGGGGGTTACAATGAGCAGTTCTTC. As protein: CASSHDPPSGGYNEQFF.

The rearrangement joins TRBV18 to TRBJ1-1, with 7 bases matching TRBD1. Germline V CDR1 and CDR2: KGHSH, LQKENI. The CDR3 runs 15 residues. With 6 bases clipped from V and 5 bases from J, the junction kept 12 bases outside the gene matches. The CDR3, as DNA: TGTGCCAGCTCGGATCGACAGGGTCTTGGGACTGAAGCTTTCTTT. It codes for CASSDRQGLGTEAFF.

As regards this clone: The same CDR3 also results from other DNA sequences found in this sample. The chain joins TRBV9 to TRBJ2-1, with 9 bases aligning to TRBD1. Germline CDR1 is SGDLS and CDR2 is YYNGEE. This CDR3 spans 15 amino acids. J was trimmed by 0 bases and V by 2 bases; bases with no gene match: 0. The CDR3 nucleotides are TGTGCCAGCAGCGTGGGACAGGGCTCCTACAATGAGCAGTTCTTC. Translating gives CASSVGQGSYNEQFF.

The V gene is TRBV5-6, the J gene TRBJ1-5; D uncertain. Germline V CDR1 and CDR2: SGHDT, YYEEEE. Trimming shortened V by 4 bases and J by 8 bases, and 10 bases separated the two germline ends. This CDR3 comprises 12 residues. Here the CDR3 DNA reads TGTGCCAGCAGCACATACAGTGAGCCCCAGCATTTT. Protein sequence: CASSTYSEPQHF.

The count of this clone is one. The chain couples TRBV28 to TRBJ2-7; 9 bases line up with TRBD1. There are 16 residues in the CDR3. The ends lost 5 bases at V and 0 bases at J; junction bases unmatched: 8. Germline V gives CDR1 MDHEN, CDR2 SYDVKM. This chain's CDR3 is CASSPIGQGRSYEQYV. DNA of the CDR3: TGTGCCAGCAGTCCAATCGGACAGGGGCGCTCCTACGAGCAGTACGTC.

This chain connects TRBV11-3 to TRBJ2-3; D ambiguous. Per the germline V gene, CDR1 is SGHNT and CDR2 is YENEEA. V was trimmed by 5 bases and J by 2 bases, leaving 14 bases between them. This CDR3 spans 15 amino acids. CDR3 DNA: TGTGCCAGCAGCCCCCTGGTGGGCACCACAGATACGCAGTATTTT. Translated: CASSPLVGTTDTQYF.

The chain combines TRBV5-5 with TRBJ2-1, with 7 bases identical to TRBD2. The length of the CDR3 is 15 residues. Germline assignment: CDR1 SGHKS and CDR2 YYEKEE (reference sequence). V trimming: 0 bases; J trimming: 6 bases; junction bases outside the gene matches: 6. The CDR3 reads CASSLVGRIPNEQFF. The CDR3 DNA is TGTGCCAGCAGCTTGGTCGGGAGGATACCCAATGAGCAGTTCTTC. The entire variable domain, with the rest obtained from reference TRBV5-5 and TRBJ2-1, is as follows: DAGVTQSPTHLIKTRGQQVTLRCSPISGHKSVSWYQQVLGQGPQFIFQYYEKEERGRGNFPDRFSARQFPNYSSELNVNALLLGDSALYLCASSLVGRIPNEQFFGPGTRLTVL.

About this clone: The same CDR3 can be traced to other DNA sequences in this sample. The chain carries TRBV19 and TRBJ2-1; 9 bases match TRBD2. The CDR3 loop spans 15 amino acids. V lost 5 bases, J lost 1 base, and 3 bases stayed unmatched. Germline V gene sequence: CDR1 LNHDA, CDR2 SQIVND (reference sequence). The CDR3 DNA sequence: TGTGCCAGTAGTGGAACTAGCGGGTCCTACAATGAGCAGTTCTTC. Amino acid sequence: CASSGTSGSYNEQFF.

The V gene is TRBV15, the J gene TRBJ2-3; weak D call: TRBD1 (6 bases). The CDR3 sequence is 14 residues long. Germline V lookup: CDR1 LNHNV, CDR2 YYDKDF (reference sequence). Trimming removed 4 bases at V and 9 bases at J, with 17 bases between. The CDR3 reads CATSKDSGLVTQYF. CDR3 nucleotides: TGTGCCACCAGCAAGGACAGCGGATTGGTGACGCAGTATTTT.

The chain is built from TRBV19 and TRBJ1-5, with TRBD1 matching over 7 bases. The CDR3 contains 15 residues. Unmatched junction bases numbered 5, after V lost 6 bases and J lost 0 bases. Germline V CDR1 and CDR2: LNHDA, SQIVND (reference sequence). CDR3 sequence: CASRGDSHSNQPQHF. The CDR3 bases are TGTGCCAGTAGGGGGGACAGTCATAGCAATCAGCCCCAGCATTTT.

The chain combines TRBV7-2 with TRBJ1-5; a possible D gene is TRBD1 (6 bases). V lost 1 base and J lost 7, with 14 bases in between. Germline CDR1 reads SGHTA; CDR2 reads FQGNSA. CDR3 length: 15 residues. CDR3 DNA: TGTGCCAGCAGCTTAGACCCTGGACAGATACAGCCCCAGCATTTT. The encoded protein is CASSLDPGQIQPQHF.

V gene TRBV15 combines with J gene TRBJ2-1; 13 bases match TRBD2. The V gene's germline CDR1 is LNHNV and CDR2 YYDKDF (reference sequence). With V trimmed by 6 bases and J by 7 bases, 3 bases remained unmatched. This CDR3 is built from 14 residues. CDR3 amino acids: CATRLAGGPNEQFF. CDR3 sequence (DNA): TGTGCCACCAGACTAGCGGGAGGGCCGAATGAGCAGTTCTTC.

J is TRBJ2-7 and V is TRBV11-3; 7 nucleotides align to TRBD2. V shed 6 bases and J 5 bases; nucleotides not matched to a gene: 10. CDR3 size: 14 residues. From germline, CDR1 is SGHNT and CDR2 YENEEA. The CDR3 here is CASSRTRGDHEQYF. CDR3 coding DNA: TGTGCCAGCAGTCGAACCCGGGGGGACCACGAGCAGTACTTC.

This clone was seen once. CDR3 sequence reads: CASSIAGDYSGANVLTF. DNA of the CDR3: TGTGCCAGTAGTATAGCTGGGGACTACTCTGGGGCCAACGTCCTGACTTTC. The rearrangement joins TRBV19 to TRBJ2-6; 7 bases fit TRBD2. This CDR3 comprises 17 residues. Looked up from germline, CDR1 is LNHDA and CDR2 is SQIVND (reference sequence). Trimming removed 1 base from V and 0 bases from J; junction bases left unmatched: 3.

V gene TRBV29-1 combines with J gene TRBJ1-2; tentative D call: TRBD1 (5 bases). From germline, CDR1 is SQVTM and CDR2 ANQGSEA. This CDR3 is built from 16 residues. Trimming took 0 bases from V and 3 from J, leaving 17 bases between them. CDR3 amino acids: CSVEDQWGGGHYGYTF. In DNA, the CDR3 is TGCAGCGTTGAAGATCAATGGGGGGGTGGGCACTATGGCTACACCTTC. Complete variable domain (other parts from reference TRBV29-1 and TRBJ1-2): SAVISQKPSRDICQRGTSLTIQCQVDSQVTMMFWYRQQPGQSLTLIATANQGSEATYESGFVIDKFPISRPNLTFSTLTVSNMSPEDSSIYLCSVEDQWGGGHYGYTFGSGTRLTVV.